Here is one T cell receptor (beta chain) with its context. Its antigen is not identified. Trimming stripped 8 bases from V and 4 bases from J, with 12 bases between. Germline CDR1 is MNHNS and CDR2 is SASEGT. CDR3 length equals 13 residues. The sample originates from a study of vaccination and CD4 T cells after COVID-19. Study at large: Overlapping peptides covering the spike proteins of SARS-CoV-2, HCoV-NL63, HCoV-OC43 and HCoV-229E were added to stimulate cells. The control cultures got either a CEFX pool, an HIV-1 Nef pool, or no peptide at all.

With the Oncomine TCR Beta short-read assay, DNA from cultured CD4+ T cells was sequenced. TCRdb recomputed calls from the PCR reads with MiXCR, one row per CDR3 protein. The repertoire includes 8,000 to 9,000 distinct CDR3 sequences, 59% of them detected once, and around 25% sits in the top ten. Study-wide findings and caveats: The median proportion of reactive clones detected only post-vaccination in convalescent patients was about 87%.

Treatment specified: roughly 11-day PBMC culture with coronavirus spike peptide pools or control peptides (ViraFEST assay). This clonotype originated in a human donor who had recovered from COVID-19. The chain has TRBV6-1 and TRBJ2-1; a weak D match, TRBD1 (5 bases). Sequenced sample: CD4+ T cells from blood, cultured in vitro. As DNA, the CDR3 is TGTGCCAGCGGACATCCTTATTACAATGAGCAGTTCTTC. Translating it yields CASGHPYYNEQFF.